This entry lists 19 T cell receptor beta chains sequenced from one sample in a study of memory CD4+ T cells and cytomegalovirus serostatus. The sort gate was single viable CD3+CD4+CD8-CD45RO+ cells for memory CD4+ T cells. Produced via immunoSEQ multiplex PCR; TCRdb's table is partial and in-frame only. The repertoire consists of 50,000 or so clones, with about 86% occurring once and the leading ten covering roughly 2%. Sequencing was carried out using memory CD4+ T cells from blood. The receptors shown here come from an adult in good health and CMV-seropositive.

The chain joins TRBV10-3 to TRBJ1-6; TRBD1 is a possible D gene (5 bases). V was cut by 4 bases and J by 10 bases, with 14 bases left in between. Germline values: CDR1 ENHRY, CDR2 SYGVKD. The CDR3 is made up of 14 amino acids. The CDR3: CAISGRQGSSPLHF. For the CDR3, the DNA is TGTGCCATCAGTGGTAGGCAGGGTAGCTCACCCCTCCACTTT.

CDR3 residues: CASSVSGRDSLGEQYF. Written as DNA, the CDR3 is TGTGCCAGCAGCGTATCGGGGAGGGACAGTCTTGGGGAGCAGTACTTC. This chain uses TRBV9 with TRBJ2-7; D tentatively reads TRBD1 or TRBD2 (7 bases each). This CDR3 region has 16 residues. From germline, CDR1 is SGDLS and CDR2 YYNGEE. Between the trimmed V and J ends, which lost 1 base and 7 bases, there was a span of 21 bases.

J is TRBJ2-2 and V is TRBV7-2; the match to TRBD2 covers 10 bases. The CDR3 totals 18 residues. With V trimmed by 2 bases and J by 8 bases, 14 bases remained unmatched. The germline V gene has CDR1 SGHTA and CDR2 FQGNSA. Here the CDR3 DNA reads TGTGCCAGCAGCTTAACCCCGGGCCCTACTAGCGGGAAGGGGGAGCTGTTTTTT. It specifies CASSLTPGPTSGKGELFF.

CDR3 sequence reads: CASSYQKGSNQPQHF. CDR3 in DNA: TGTGCCAGCAGTTATCAGAAGGGCAGCAATCAGCCCCAGCATTTT. This chain links TRBV6-5 with TRBJ1-5; D is unresolved. This CDR3 has 15 residues. The ends were cut back, 3 bases at V and 1 base at J, with 10 bases in the middle. Germline-derived CDR1 and CDR2 are MNHEY and SVGAGI.

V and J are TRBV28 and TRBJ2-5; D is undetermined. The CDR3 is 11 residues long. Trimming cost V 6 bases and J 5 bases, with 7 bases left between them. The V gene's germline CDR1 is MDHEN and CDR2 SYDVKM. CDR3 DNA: TGTGCCAGCAGGGGATGGGAGACCCAGTACTTC. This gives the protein CASRGWETQYF.

CDR3 residues: CASSVSQGNEQYF. CDR3 in DNA: TGTGCCAGCAGCGTATCCCAGGGTAACGAGCAGTACTTC. The V call is TRBV9, the J call TRBJ2-7; D perhaps matches TRBD1 (5 bases). Germline CDR1 SGDLS, CDR2 YYNGEE. V was trimmed by 1 base and J by 5 bases, leaving 10 bases between them. The length of the CDR3 is 13 residues.

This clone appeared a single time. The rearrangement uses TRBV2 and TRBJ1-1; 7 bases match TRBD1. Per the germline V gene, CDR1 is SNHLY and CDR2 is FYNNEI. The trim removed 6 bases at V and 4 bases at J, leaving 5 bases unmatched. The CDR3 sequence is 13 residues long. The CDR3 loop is CASSLGQATEAFF. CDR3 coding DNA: TGTGCCAGCAGCCTAGGACAGGCCACTGAAGCTTTCTTT.

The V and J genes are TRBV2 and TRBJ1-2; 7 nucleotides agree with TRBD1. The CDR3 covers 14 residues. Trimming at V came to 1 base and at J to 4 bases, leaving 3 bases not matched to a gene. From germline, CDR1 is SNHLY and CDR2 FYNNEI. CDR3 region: CASSEGTGAYGYTF. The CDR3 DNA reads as TGTGCCAGCAGTGAAGGCACAGGGGCCTATGGCTACACCTTC.

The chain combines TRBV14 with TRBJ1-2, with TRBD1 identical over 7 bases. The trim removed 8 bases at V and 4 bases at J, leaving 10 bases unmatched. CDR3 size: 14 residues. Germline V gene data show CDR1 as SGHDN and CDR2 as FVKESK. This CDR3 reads CASRRTGLPYGYTF. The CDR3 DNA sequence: TGTGCCAGCCGGAGGACAGGTTTGCCCTATGGCTACACCTTC. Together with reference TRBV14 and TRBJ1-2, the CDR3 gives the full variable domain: EAGVTQFPSHSVIEKGQTVTLRCDPISGHDNLYWYRRVMGKEIKFLLHFVKESKQDESGMPNNRFLAERTGGTYSTLKVQPAELEDSGVYFCASRRTGLPYGYTFGSGTRLTVV.

CDR3 residues: CASSLDPQGSYNEQFF. In nucleotides, the CDR3 is TGCGCCAGCAGCCTTGATCCCCAGGGGAGCTACAATGAGCAGTTCTTC. The chain has TRBV4-1 and TRBJ2-1, with D possibly being TRBD1 (6 bases). V gave up 4 bases and J gave up 3 bases, with 16 bases separating them. Germline CDR1 reads MGHRA; CDR2 reads YSYEKL. The CDR3 loop spans 16 amino acids.

The CDR3 DNA follows: TGTGCCAGCAGCTTCCAGGGAAATTCACCCCTCCACTTT. Its translation: CASSFQGNSPLHF. The chain employs TRBV5-4 and TRBJ1-6; tentative D call: TRBD1 (5 bases). Germline values: CDR1 SGHNT, CDR2 YYREEE (reference sequence). V was shortened by 2 bases and J by 7 bases, with 7 bases between the two germline ends. The CDR3 runs to 13 residues.

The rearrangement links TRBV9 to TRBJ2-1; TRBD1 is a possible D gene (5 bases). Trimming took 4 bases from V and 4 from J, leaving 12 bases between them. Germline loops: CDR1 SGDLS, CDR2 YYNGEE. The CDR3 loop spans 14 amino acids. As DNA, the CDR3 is TGTGCCAGCAGCCCCCACTCAGGGTACAATGAGCAGTTCTTC. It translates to CASSPHSGYNEQFF.

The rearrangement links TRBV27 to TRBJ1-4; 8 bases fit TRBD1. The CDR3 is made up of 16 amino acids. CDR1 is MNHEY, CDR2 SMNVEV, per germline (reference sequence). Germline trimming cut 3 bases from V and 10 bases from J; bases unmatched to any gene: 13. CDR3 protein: CASSFPPGTGGRKLFF. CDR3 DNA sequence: TGTGCCAGCAGTTTCCCACCGGGGACAGGTGGTCGAAAACTGTTTTTT.

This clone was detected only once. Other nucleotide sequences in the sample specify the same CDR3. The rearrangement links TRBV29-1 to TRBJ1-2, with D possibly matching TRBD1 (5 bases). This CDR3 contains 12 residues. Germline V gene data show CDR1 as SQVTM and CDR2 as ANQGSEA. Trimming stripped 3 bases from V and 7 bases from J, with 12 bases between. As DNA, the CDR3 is TGCAGCGTTGAGGACACGGGAGGTGGCTACACCTTC. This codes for CSVEDTGGGYTF.

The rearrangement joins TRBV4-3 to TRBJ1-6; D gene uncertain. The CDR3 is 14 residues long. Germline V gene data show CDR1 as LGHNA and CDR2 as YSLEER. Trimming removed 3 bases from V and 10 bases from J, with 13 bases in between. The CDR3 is CASSQEGGWSPLHF. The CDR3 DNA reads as TGCGCCAGCAGCCAGGAAGGCGGATGGTCACCCCTCCACTTT.

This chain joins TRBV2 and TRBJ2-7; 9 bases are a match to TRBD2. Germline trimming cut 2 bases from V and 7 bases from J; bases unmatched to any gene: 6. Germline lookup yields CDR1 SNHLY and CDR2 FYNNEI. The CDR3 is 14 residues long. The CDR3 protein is CASSERLADPEQYF. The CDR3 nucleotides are TGTGCCAGCAGTGAAAGACTAGCGGATCCTGAGCAGTACTTC.

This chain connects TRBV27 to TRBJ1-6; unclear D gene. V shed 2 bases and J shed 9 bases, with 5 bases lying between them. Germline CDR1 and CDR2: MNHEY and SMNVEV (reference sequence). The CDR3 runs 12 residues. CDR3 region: CASSLNGSPLHF. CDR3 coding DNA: TGTGCCAGCAGTTTAAATGGTTCACCCCTCCACTTT.

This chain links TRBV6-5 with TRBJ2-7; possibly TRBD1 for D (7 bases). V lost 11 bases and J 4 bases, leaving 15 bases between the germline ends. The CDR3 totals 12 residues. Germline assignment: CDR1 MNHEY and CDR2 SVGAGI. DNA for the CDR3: TGTGCCTTCCAGGGGGGAAATTACGAGCAGTACTTC. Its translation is CAFQGGNYEQYF.

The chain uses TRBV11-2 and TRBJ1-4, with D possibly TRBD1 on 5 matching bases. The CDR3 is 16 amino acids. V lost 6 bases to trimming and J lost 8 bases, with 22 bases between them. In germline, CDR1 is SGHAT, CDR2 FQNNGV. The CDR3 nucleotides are TGTGCCAGCAGTCCACGGCCGGGACGGAGGGGCGAAAAACTGTTTTTT. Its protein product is CASSPRPGRRGEKLFF. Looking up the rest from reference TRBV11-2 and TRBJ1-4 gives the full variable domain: EAGVAQSPRYKIIEKRQSVAFWCNPISGHATLYWYQQILGQGPKLLIQFQNNGVVDDSQLPKDRFSAERLKGVDSTLKIQPAKLEDSAVYLCASSPRPGRRGEKLFFGSGTQLSVL.